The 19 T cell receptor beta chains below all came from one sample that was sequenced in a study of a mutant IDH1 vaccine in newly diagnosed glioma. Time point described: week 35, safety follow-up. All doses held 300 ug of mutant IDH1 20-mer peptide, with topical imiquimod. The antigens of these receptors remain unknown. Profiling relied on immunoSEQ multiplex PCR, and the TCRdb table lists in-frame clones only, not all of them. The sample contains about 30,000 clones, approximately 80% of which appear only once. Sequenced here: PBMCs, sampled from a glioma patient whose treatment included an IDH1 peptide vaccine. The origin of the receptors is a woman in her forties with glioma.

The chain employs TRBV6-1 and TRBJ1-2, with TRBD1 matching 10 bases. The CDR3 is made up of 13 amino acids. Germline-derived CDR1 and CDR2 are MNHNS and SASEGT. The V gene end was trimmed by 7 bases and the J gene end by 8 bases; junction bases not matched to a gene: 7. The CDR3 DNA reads TGTGCCAGCATTCTGACAGGGGGCTTAGGCTACACCTTC. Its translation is CASILTGGLGYTF.

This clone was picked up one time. CDR3 DNA sequence: TGCGCCAGCAGCGTAACAGGGGGTAATGGCTACACCTTC. Amino acids: CASSVTGGNGYTF. The V and J genes are TRBV5-1 and TRBJ1-2; 8 bases align to TRBD1. The V and J ends lost 4 bases and 6 bases, in that order; junction bases with no gene match: 5. The CDR3 loop spans 13 amino acids. Germline values: CDR1 SGHRS, CDR2 YFSETQ.

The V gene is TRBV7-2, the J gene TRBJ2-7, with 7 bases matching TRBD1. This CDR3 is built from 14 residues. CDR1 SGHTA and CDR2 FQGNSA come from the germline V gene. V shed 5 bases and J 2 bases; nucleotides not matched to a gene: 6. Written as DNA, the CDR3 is TGTGCCAGCAGCGGATGGGACAGCGCCTACGAGCAGTACTTC. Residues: CASSGWDSAYEQYF.

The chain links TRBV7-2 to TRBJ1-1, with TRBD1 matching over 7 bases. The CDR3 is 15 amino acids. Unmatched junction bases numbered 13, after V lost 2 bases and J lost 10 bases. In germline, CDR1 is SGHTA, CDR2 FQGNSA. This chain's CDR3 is CASSLKGQTMLGAFF. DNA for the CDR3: TGTGCCAGCAGCTTAAAGGGACAGACAATGTTGGGAGCTTTCTTT.

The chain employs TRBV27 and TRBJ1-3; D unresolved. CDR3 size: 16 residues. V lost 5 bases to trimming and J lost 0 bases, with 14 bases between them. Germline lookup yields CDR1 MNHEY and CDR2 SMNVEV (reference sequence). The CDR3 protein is CASSPPLTYSGNTIYF. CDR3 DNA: TGTGCCAGCAGTCCCCCCCTTACGTACTCTGGAAACACCATATATTTT.

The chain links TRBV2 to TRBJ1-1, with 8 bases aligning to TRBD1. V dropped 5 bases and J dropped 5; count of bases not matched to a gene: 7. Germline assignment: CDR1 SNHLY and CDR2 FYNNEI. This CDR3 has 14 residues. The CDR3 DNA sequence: TGTGCCAGCAGTTCGGGACAGGTTCATACTGAAGCTTTCTTT. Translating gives CASSSGQVHTEAFF.

The CDR3 sequence: CASSRRKNTEAFF. Written as DNA, the CDR3 is TGTGCCAGCAGTCGACGGAAGAACACTGAAGCTTTCTTT. The V gene is TRBV6-5, the J gene TRBJ1-1, with D hard to call. V was pared by 5 bases and J by 1 base, with 8 bases between. Germline CDR1 MNHEY, CDR2 SVGAGI. The CDR3 is 13 amino acids.

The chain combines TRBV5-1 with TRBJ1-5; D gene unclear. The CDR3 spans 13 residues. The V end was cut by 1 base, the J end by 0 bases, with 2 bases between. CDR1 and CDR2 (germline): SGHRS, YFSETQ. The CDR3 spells CASSLFSNQPQHF. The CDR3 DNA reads TGCGCCAGCAGCTTGTTTAGCAATCAGCCCCAGCATTTT.

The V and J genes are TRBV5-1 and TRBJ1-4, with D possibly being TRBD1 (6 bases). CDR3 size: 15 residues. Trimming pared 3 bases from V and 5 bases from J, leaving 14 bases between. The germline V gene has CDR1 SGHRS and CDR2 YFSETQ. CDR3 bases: TGCGCCAGCAGCTCCGAGGGGGGCGAAAATGAAAAACTGTTTTTT. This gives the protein CASSSEGGENEKLFF.

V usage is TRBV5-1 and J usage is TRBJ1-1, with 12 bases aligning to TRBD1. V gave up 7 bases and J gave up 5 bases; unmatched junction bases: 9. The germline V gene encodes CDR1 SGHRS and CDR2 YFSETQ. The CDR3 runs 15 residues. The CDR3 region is CASGPGQGARTEAFF. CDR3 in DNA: TGCGCCAGCGGCCCGGGACAGGGGGCAAGAACTGAAGCTTTCTTT.

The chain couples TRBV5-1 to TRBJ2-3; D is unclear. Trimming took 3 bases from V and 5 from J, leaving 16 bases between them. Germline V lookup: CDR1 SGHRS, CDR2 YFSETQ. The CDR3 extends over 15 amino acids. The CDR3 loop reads CASSSAPVLGDTQYF. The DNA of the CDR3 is TGCGCCAGCAGCTCCGCTCCAGTGCTCGGAGATACGCAGTATTTT.

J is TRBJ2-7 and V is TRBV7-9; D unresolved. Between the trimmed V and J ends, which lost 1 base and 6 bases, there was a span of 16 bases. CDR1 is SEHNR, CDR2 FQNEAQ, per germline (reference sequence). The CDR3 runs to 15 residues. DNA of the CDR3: TGTGCCAGCAGCTTAGGCCCGTGGAGCTCTAGCGAGCAGTACTTC. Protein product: CASSLGPWSSSEQYF.

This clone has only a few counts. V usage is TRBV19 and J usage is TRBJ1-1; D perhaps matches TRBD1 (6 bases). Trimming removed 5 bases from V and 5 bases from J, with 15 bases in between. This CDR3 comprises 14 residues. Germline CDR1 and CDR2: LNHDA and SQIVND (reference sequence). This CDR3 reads CASSAQGGGTEAFF. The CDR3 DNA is TGTGCCAGTAGTGCACAGGGAGGGGGGACTGAAGCTTTCTTT.

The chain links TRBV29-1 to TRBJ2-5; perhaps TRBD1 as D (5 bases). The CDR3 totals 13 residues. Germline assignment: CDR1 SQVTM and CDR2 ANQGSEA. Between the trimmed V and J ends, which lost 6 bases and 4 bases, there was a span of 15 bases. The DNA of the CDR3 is TGCAGCGTGCAAACGGCAGGGCGAGAGACCCAGTACTTC. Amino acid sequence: CSVQTAGRETQYF.

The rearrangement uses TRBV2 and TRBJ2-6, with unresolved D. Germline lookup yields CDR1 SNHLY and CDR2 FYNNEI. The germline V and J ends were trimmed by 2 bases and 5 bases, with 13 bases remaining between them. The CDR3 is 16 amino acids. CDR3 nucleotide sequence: TGTGCCAGCAGTGAAATTATCGGGCCACGGGCCAACGTCCTGACTTTC. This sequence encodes CASSEIIGPRANVLTF.

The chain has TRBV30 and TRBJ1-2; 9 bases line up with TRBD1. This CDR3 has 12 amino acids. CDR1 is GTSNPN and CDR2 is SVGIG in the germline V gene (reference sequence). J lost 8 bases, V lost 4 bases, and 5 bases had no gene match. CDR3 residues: CAWTTGGAGYTF. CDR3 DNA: TGTGCCTGGACCACAGGGGGCGCCGGCTACACCTTC. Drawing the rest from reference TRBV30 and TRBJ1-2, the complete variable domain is SQTIHQWPATLVQPVGSPLSLECTVEGTSNPNLYWYRQAAGRGLQLLFYSVGIGQISSEVPQNLSASRPQDRQFILSSKKLLLSDSGFYLCAWTTGGAGYTFGSGTRLTVV.

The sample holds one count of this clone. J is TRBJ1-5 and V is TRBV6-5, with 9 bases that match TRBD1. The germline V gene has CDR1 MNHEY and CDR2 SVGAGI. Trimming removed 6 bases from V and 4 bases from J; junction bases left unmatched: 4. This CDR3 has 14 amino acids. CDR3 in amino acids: CASRDGTGNQPQHF. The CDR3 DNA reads TGTGCCAGCAGGGACGGGACAGGGAATCAGCCCCAGCATTTT.

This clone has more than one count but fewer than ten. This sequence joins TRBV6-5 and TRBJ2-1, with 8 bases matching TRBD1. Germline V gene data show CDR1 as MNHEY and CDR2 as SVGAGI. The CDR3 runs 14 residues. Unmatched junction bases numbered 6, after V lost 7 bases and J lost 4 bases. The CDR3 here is CASNDRGLYNEQFF. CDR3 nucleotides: TGTGCCAGCAACGACAGGGGCCTGTACAATGAGCAGTTCTTC.

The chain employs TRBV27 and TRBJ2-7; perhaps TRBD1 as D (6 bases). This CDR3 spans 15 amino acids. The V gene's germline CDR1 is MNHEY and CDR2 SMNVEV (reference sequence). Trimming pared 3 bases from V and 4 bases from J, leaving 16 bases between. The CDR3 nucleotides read TGTGCCAGCAGTTTTATCCAGGGGTTCTCTTACGAGCAGTACTTC. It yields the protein CASSFIQGFSYEQYF.